Presented here are 26 T cell receptor beta chains from one specimen sequenced in a study of vaccination and CD4 T cells after COVID-19. Treatment noted: roughly 10-day PBMC culture with coronavirus spike peptide pools or control peptides (ViraFEST assay). Pre-COVID-19 pandemic sampling (2011-2018) yielded the unexposed donor's CD4+ T cells. Sequence data for DNA of cultured CD4+ T cells were generated by the Oncomine TCR Beta short-read assay. TCRdb analysed the PCR reads with MiXCR anew, one entry per CDR3 protein. The sample contains 9,200 or so distinct CDR3 sequences, about 45% of which appear only once. For these TCRs, the target antigens are not known. Source material: CD4+ T cells from blood, cultured in vitro. The receptor set was obtained from a human donor in good health.

The chain has TRBV12-3 or TRBV12-4 and TRBJ1-2; D is uncertain. Trimming pared 6 bases from V and 7 bases from J, leaving 12 bases between. The CDR3 length is 12 residues. For the CDR3, the DNA is TGTGCCAGCAGCAGCCCCCAAGGTGGCTACACCTTC. This translates into CASSSPQGGYTF.

This chain connects TRBV10-2 to TRBJ1-6; TRBD1 is a possible D gene (5 bases). CDR3 size: 14 residues. CDR1 WSHSY and CDR2 SAAADI come from the germline V gene. V was trimmed by 5 bases and J by 7 bases, leaving 12 bases between them. The CDR3 coding sequence is TGCGCCAGCAGTCCTGGGGGTAACAATTCACCCCTCCACTTT. Translating it yields CASSPGGNNSPLHF.

The chain recombines TRBV7-9 with TRBJ2-7; D is unclear. V lost 4 bases to trimming and J lost 0 bases, with 13 bases between them. Germline V gene sequence: CDR1 SEHNR, CDR2 FQNEAQ (reference sequence). This CDR3 region has 15 residues. As DNA, the CDR3 is TGTGCCAGCAGCTACCTAGACGGGCCCTCCTACGAGCAGTACTTC. Translating gives CASSYLDGPSYEQYF. Based on the CDR3 plus reference TRBV7-9 and TRBJ2-7, the full variable domain is DTGVSQNPRHKITKRGQNVTFRCDPISEHNRLYWYRQTLGQGPEFLTYFQNEAQLEKSRLLSDRFSAERPKGSFSTLEIQRTEQGDSAMYLCASSYLDGPSYEQYFGPGTRLTVT.

This chain uses TRBV2 with TRBJ2-5; 11 nucleotides align to TRBD1. With 6 bases clipped from V and 5 bases from J, the junction kept 5 bases outside the gene matches. Germline lookup yields CDR1 SNHLY and CDR2 FYNNEI. CDR3 length equals 14 residues. DNA of the CDR3: TGTGCCAGCAGCTCGGACAGGGGGCGTGAGACCCAGTACTTC. It yields the protein CASSSDRGRETQYF.

This clonotype was picked up a small number of times. This rearrangement joins TRBV2 to TRBJ2-2; D is ambiguous. Germline-derived CDR1 and CDR2 are SNHLY and FYNNEI. CDR3 length: 14 residues. Trimming stripped 6 bases from V and 6 bases from J, with 14 bases between. This CDR3 is CASSSTQKAGELFF. In DNA, the CDR3 is TGTGCCAGCAGCTCGACTCAGAAAGCCGGGGAGCTGTTTTTT.

This chain joins TRBV6-2 or TRBV6-3 and TRBJ1-2; perhaps TRBD1 as D (5 bases). Trimming pared 7 bases from V and 6 bases from J, leaving 18 bases between. This CDR3 is 14 amino acids long. From germline, CDR1 is MNHEY and CDR2 SVGEGT. The CDR3 reads CASTPFVGHDGYTF. Written as DNA, the CDR3 is TGTGCCAGCACCCCGTTTGTAGGACACGATGGCTACACCTTC.

J is TRBJ1-5 and V is TRBV19, with D possibly being TRBD1 (5 bases). V dropped 6 bases and J dropped 4 bases, with 7 bases sitting between them. Germline V gene data show CDR1 as LNHDA and CDR2 as SQIVND (reference sequence). This CDR3 has 12 residues. Here the CDR3 reads CASSRGNQPQHF. CDR3 sequence (DNA): TGTGCCAGTAGCCGGGGGAATCAGCCCCAGCATTTT.

This clonotype was seen more than once but under ten times. V and J are TRBV24-1 and TRBJ2-2; 8 nucleotides agree with TRBD1. From germline, CDR1 is KGHDR and CDR2 SFDVKD. The CDR3 extends over 17 amino acids. After removal of 2 bases from V and 3 bases from J, the junction contained 7 bases not matched to a gene. As DNA, the CDR3 is TGTGCCACCAGTGATTCTCAGGGGGCGATTGACACCGGGGAGCTGTTTTTT. Its protein product is CATSDSQGAIDTGELFF.

This clonotype was recorded a few times. V usage is TRBV21-1 and J usage is TRBJ1-6; TRBD1, the table's D call, was not compared with the DNA. TRBV21-1 has pseudogene status. The CDR3 is 14 residues long. The CDR3 bases are TGTGCCAGCAGCATATACAACCTGTGTTTTCCCCTCCACTTT. This encodes CASSIYNLCFPLHF.

This clonotype was counted only a few times. The chain uses TRBV2 and TRBJ1-2, with D unresolved. V lost 3 bases to trimming and J lost 5 bases, with 7 bases between them. Germline lookup yields CDR1 SNHLY and CDR2 FYNNEI. This CDR3 contains 12 residues. CDR3 in DNA: TGTGCCAGCAGTGAGGGTCAGTATGGCTACACCTTC. It translates to CASSEGQYGYTF.

This clonotype occurred a few times. The J gene is TRBJ2-1, the V gene TRBV20-1, with 7 bases lining up with TRBD1. CDR1 and CDR2 from the germline V gene are DFQATT and SNEGSKA (reference sequence). The CDR3 is 17 amino acids. The V segment lost 5 bases and the J segment 4 bases; nucleotides outside the gene matches: 17. In nucleotides, the CDR3 is TGCAGTGCTCCCTCGGCGCTAGGACAGGTCAAGTACAATGAGCAGTTCTTC. Translated, it gives CSAPSALGQVKYNEQFF.

This clonotype appeared a few times. The chain has TRBV28 and TRBJ1-1; no clear D gene. Germline V gives CDR1 MDHEN, CDR2 SYDVKM. V shed 5 bases and J shed 11 bases, with 21 bases lying between them. CDR3 length equals 14 residues. CDR3 DNA: TGTGCCAGCAGTCTGACACCCCCTCCCAAGAACGCTTTCTTT. The encoded protein is CASSLTPPPKNAFF. Full variable domain (rest looked up from reference TRBV28 and TRBJ1-1): DVKVTQSSRYLVKRTGEKVFLECVQDMDHENMFWYRQDPGLGLRLIYFSYDVKMKEKGDIPEGYSVSREKKERFSLILESASTNQTSMYLCASSLTPPPKNAFFGQGTRLTVV.

This clonotype was observed a few times. This chain connects TRBV20-1 to TRBJ1-2; 11 bases are a match to TRBD1. The V and J ends lost 5 bases and 4 bases, in that order; junction bases with no gene match: 6. Germline values: CDR1 DFQATT, CDR2 SNEGSKA (reference sequence). This CDR3 has 14 amino acids. The CDR3 sequence is CSAYRTGGTYGYTF. The CDR3 DNA sequence: TGCAGTGCTTACCGGACAGGGGGCACCTATGGCTACACCTTC.

On this clonotype: One end of the junction does not line up with germline, which may come from a read error. The V call is TRBV6-1, the J call TRBJ2-7, with D tentatively TRBD1 (5 bases). The CDR3 totals 12 residues. CDR1 is MNHNS and CDR2 is SASEGT in the germline V gene. In DNA form, the CDR3 reads TGTGCCAGCAGCGAAGGGGTGCGAGAGCAGTACTTC. Translation: CASSEGVREQYF.

The V and J genes are TRBV20-1 and TRBJ1-2; D ambiguous. Trimming left V 0 bases short and J 8 bases short, with 13 bases between. The length of the CDR3 is 13 residues. Germline V CDR1 and CDR2: DFQATT, SNEGSKA (reference sequence). CDR3 in amino acids: CSARDSFMTGYTF. The CDR3 nucleotides read TGCAGTGCTAGAGATTCCTTCATGACCGGCTACACCTTC.

The chain links TRBV12-3 or TRBV12-4 to TRBJ1-5, with a possible D match to TRBD1 (6 bases). Trimming removed 4 bases from V and 0 bases from J, with 10 bases in between. The CDR3 runs to 15 residues. CDR3: CASSSGTFSNQPQHF. The CDR3 DNA reads as TGTGCCAGCAGTTCCGGGACATTTAGCAATCAGCCCCAGCATTTT.

This rearrangement joins TRBV2 to TRBJ2-5; D possibly uses TRBD1 or TRBD2 (6 bases each). The germline gives CDR1 SNHLY, CDR2 FYNNEI. The V end was cut by 6 bases, the J end by 0 bases, with 17 bases between. This CDR3 has 16 amino acids. CDR3 amino acids: CASSLGAGGNQETQYF. DNA of the CDR3: TGTGCCAGCAGCTTGGGGGCCGGGGGCAACCAAGAGACCCAGTACTTC. The full variable domain, completed using reference TRBV2 and TRBJ2-5, is EPEVTQTPSHQVTQMGQEVILRCVPISNHLYFYWYRQILGQKVEFLVSFYNNEISEKSEIFDDQFSVERPDGSNFTLKIRSTKLEDSAMYFCASSLGAGGNQETQYFGPGTRLLVL.

The chain combines TRBV7-9 with TRBJ1-1; D gene unclear. Trimming stripped 2 bases from V and 0 bases from J, with 4 bases between. Germline-derived CDR1 and CDR2 are SEHNR and FQNEAQ (reference sequence). The CDR3 has 13 residues. The CDR3 nucleotides are TGTGCCAGCAGCTTATGGGTGAACACTGAAGCTTTCTTT. It specifies CASSLWVNTEAFF.

The chain is built from TRBV19 and TRBJ1-2; TRBD1 matches at 8 bases. Per germline, CDR1 LNHDA and CDR2 SQIVND (reference sequence). V shed 4 bases and J 4 bases; nucleotides not matched to a gene: 11. The CDR3 sequence is 16 residues long. The CDR3 nucleotides are TGTGCCAGTAGTACGACCGGGACAGGTCCACCCTATGGCTACACCTTC. As protein: CASSTTGTGPPYGYTF.

This clonotype was observed a few times. The J gene is TRBJ1-1, the V gene TRBV12-3 or TRBV12-4; weak D call: TRBD1 (5 bases). Trimming stripped 3 bases from V and 5 bases from J, with 13 bases between. The CDR3 covers 14 residues. CDR3 in DNA: TGTGCCAGCAGTTTTGGGGGTCTGAGAACTGAAGCTTTCTTT. This encodes CASSFGGLRTEAFF.

CDR3 DNA sequence: TGTGCCAGTAAAAGACAGGGAGATCCCGAGCGCTACACCTTC. Encoded protein: CASKRQGDPERYTF. This chain joins TRBV19 and TRBJ1-2; 7 nucleotides line up with TRBD1. The ends lost 7 bases at V and 9 bases at J; junction bases unmatched: 14. Germline V gene lookup returns CDR1 LNHDA and CDR2 SQIVND (reference sequence). This CDR3 region has 14 residues.

The chain's CDR3 is CSARASQGNYNEQFF. CDR3 sequence (DNA): TGCAGTGCTAGAGCGAGCCAGGGGAATTACAATGAGCAGTTCTTC. The J gene is TRBJ2-1, the V gene TRBV20-1; a weak D match, TRBD1 (6 bases). Trimming left V 1 base short and J 4 bases short, with 14 bases between. This CDR3 comprises 15 residues. Germline CDR1 reads DFQATT; CDR2 reads SNEGSKA (reference sequence).

This chain links TRBV12-3 or TRBV12-4 with TRBJ1-5; D is unresolved. V shed 2 bases and J shed 4 bases, with 30 bases lying between them. CDR3 length equals 21 residues. The CDR3 reads CASSLYRIRRPVEDVNQPQHF. The CDR3 bases are TGTGCCAGCAGTTTATACCGAATACGTCGACCTGTTGAGGACGTAAATCAGCCCCAGCATTTT.

This chain joins TRBV28 and TRBJ2-2; a weak D match, TRBD1 (6 bases). The V gene's germline CDR1 is MDHEN and CDR2 SYDVKM. The CDR3 sequence is 14 residues long. V lost 3 bases to trimming and J lost 7 bases, with 12 bases between them. The CDR3 sequence is CASSFQGQGGELFF. The CDR3 nucleotides are TGTGCCAGCAGTTTTCAGGGGCAGGGCGGGGAGCTGTTTTTT.

The gene calls are TRBV7-2 and TRBJ2-7; the D gene is possibly TRBD2 (5 bases). The CDR3 is 16 residues long. The ends were cut back, 1 base at V and 0 bases at J, with 13 bases in the middle. CDR1 is SGHTA, CDR2 FQGNSA, per germline. CDR3: CASSLVPDLRSYEQYF. DNA for the CDR3: TGTGCCAGCAGCTTAGTCCCGGACTTACGCTCCTACGAGCAGTACTTC.

This clonotype has just one count. The chain uses TRBV3-1 and TRBJ1-6; D is unclear. The V and J ends lost 0 bases and 4 bases respectively, with 10 bases between them. CDR1 is LGHDT and CDR2 is YNNKEL in the germline V gene (reference sequence). The CDR3 runs 16 residues. This CDR3 reads CASSQDPTGYNSPLHF. The CDR3 DNA is TGTGCCAGCAGCCAAGACCCGACTGGGTATAATTCACCCCTCCACTTT.